These 14 T cell receptor beta chains share one sample of origin, sequenced in a study of T cells after yellow fever vaccination. Each CDR3 protein gets one entry after TCRdb re-called the 5' RACE reads with MiXCR. Among around 330,000 distinct CDR3 sequences listed, 3.6% were seen once. Sequencing was performed on PBMCs, taken on the day of the yellow fever booster vaccination. The receptor set was obtained from a man aged 18 to 29 who received the YFV17D yellow fever vaccine.

In its sample, this clonotype was seen a few times. The chain links TRBV13 to TRBJ1-6; 9 bases fit TRBD1. Trimming at V came to 4 bases and at J to 7 bases, leaving 17 bases not matched to a gene. Germline V gene sequence: CDR1 PRHDT, CDR2 FYEKMQ (reference sequence). The CDR3 runs 19 residues. The CDR3 nucleotides read TGTGCCAGCAGCTCTCTACTCTCCGGGACAGGGCTTTTCAATTCACCCCTCCACTTT. Translating gives CASSSLLSGTGLFNSPLHF. Full variable domain (remainder filled in from reference TRBV13 and TRBJ1-6): AAGVIQSPRHLIKEKRETATLKCYPIPRHDTVYWYQQGPGQDPQFLISFYEKMQSDKGSIPDRFSAQQFSDYHSELNMSSLELGDSALYFCASSSLLSGTGLFNSPLHFGNGTRLTVT.

In its sample, this clonotype was seen many times. J is TRBJ2-5 and V is TRBV7-2; TRBD2 aligns across 8 bases. The CDR3 is made up of 16 amino acids. J was trimmed by 5 bases and V by 2 bases; bases with no gene match: 10. CDR1 and CDR2 (germline): SGHTA, FQGNSA. The CDR3 here is CASSLTVVAGRETQYF. In DNA, the CDR3 is TGTGCCAGCAGCTTAACCGTAGTAGCGGGGCGGGAGACCCAGTACTTC.

This clonotype came up many times. V is TRBV5-6 and J is TRBJ2-1; TRBD2 is a possible D gene (6 bases). CDR1 is SGHDT, CDR2 YYEEEE, per germline. CDR3 size: 15 residues. V was shortened by 3 bases and J by 4 bases, with 14 bases between the two germline ends. Here the CDR3 reads CASSSRRGRYNEQFF. CDR3 DNA: TGTGCCAGCAGCTCTCGGCGGGGTCGATACAATGAGCAGTTCTTC.

In this sample, this clonotype turned up many times. Here the CDR3 DNA reads TGTGCCAGCAGCCCGGGACAGGGAGTCTACAATGAGCAGTTCTTC. It codes for CASSPGQGVYNEQFF. The V and J genes are TRBV12-3 or TRBV12-4 and TRBJ2-1; TRBD1 aligns across 9 bases. This CDR3 spans 15 amino acids. Trimming took 6 bases from V and 3 from J; bases not matched to a gene: 6.

This clonotype has ten or more counts. V and J are TRBV7-3 and TRBJ2-7; tentative D call: TRBD2 (6 bases). The ends were cut back, 0 bases at V and 3 bases at J, with 12 bases in the middle. Germline-derived CDR1 and CDR2 are SGHTA and FQGTGA. CDR3 length: 15 amino acids. The CDR3 sequence is CASSLTSGGGYEQYF. CDR3 DNA: TGTGCCAGCAGCTTAACTTCCGGGGGAGGCTACGAGCAGTACTTC.

This clonotype was recorded a few times. The V and J genes are TRBV11-1 and TRBJ2-3, with a weak D call TRBD1 (5 bases). Germline V gene data show CDR1 as SGHAT and CDR2 as FQDESV (reference sequence). V lost 4 bases to trimming and J lost 4 bases, with 18 bases between them. CDR3 length: 16 residues. CDR3 nucleotide sequence: TGTGCCAGCAGCTCGGGTCAGGGAAATGTAGCAGATACGCAGTATTTT. Amino acid sequence: CASSSGQGNVADTQYF. Supplemented by reference TRBV11-1 and TRBJ2-3, the full variable domain reads EAEVAQSPRYKITEKSQAVAFWCDPISGHATLYWYRQILGQGPELLVQFQDESVVDDSQLPKDRFSAERLKGVDSTLKIQPAELGDSAMYLCASSSGQGNVADTQYFGPGTRLTVL.

This clonotype was picked up many times. This sequence joins TRBV6-2 or TRBV6-3 and TRBJ2-1, with TRBD2 as a possible D gene (6 bases). Trimming stripped 2 bases from V and 5 bases from J, with 16 bases between. In germline, CDR1 is MNHEY, CDR2 SVGEGT. CDR3 length: 16 residues. Written as DNA, the CDR3 is TGTGCCAGCAGTTACGAGGACTACCGAATGAACAATGAGCAGTTCTTC. Translation gives CASSYEDYRMNNEQFF.

With respect to this clonotype: A much more abundant neighbour one base away suggests this may be a read error. The rearrangement links TRBV7-2 to TRBJ2-2, with unresolved D. Germline V lookup: CDR1 SGHTA, CDR2 FQGNSA. The CDR3 runs to 14 residues. V dropped 2 bases and J dropped 3 bases, with 7 bases sitting between them. The CDR3: CASSLYADTGELFF. DNA of the CDR3: TGTGCCAGCAGCTTATACGCGGACACCGGGGAGCTGTTTTTT.

The rearrangement joins TRBV24-1 to TRBJ1-2; D might be TRBD1 (6 bases). The CDR3 consists of 14 residues. Trimming removed 4 bases at V and 2 bases at J, with 10 bases between. CDR1 is KGHDR and CDR2 is SFDVKD in the germline V gene. This chain's CDR3 is CATSDQQGNYGYTF. The CDR3 DNA is TGTGCCACCAGTGACCAACAGGGAAACTATGGCTACACCTTC.

CDR3 protein: CASRTGTGSSTEAFF. The CDR3 region has the DNA TGTGCCAGCAGAACCGGGACAGGGTCGAGTACTGAAGCTTTCTTT. J is TRBJ1-1 and V is TRBV6-5; 9 bases are shared with TRBD1. This CDR3 spans 15 amino acids. Trimming at V came to 6 bases and at J to 5 bases, leaving 10 bases not matched to a gene. Germline V gives CDR1 MNHEY, CDR2 SVGAGI.

Ten or more counts support this clonotype. This chain uses TRBV20-1 with TRBJ2-3; no reliable D call. The germline gives CDR1 DFQATT, CDR2 SNEGSKA (reference sequence). CDR3 length: 11 amino acids. V lost 4 bases and J lost 3, with 5 bases in between. CDR3 DNA sequence: TGCAGTGCTACCCCTACAGATACGCAGTATTTT. It encodes CSATPTDTQYF.

This clonotype came up a few times. The chain carries TRBV6-1 and TRBJ2-1, with 12 bases that match TRBD2. CDR1 and CDR2 from the germline V gene are MNHNS and SASEGT. V was clipped by 6 bases and J by 2 bases; unmatched bases: 8. The CDR3 extends over 17 amino acids. CDR3 residues: CASSHAGTSGPYNEQFF. CDR3 DNA sequence: TGTGCCAGCAGCCACGCCGGGACTAGCGGGCCCTACAATGAGCAGTTCTTC.

This clonotype showed up many times. The V gene is TRBV5-1, the J gene TRBJ2-7; 11 bases line up with TRBD1. CDR1 is SGHRS, CDR2 YFSETQ, per germline. This CDR3 has 15 amino acids. Trimming at V came to 3 bases and at J to 3 bases, leaving 5 bases not matched to a gene. The CDR3 loop reads CASSCRDRGIYEQYV. The DNA of the CDR3 is TGCGCCAGCAGCTGTCGGGACAGGGGGATCTACGAGCAGTACGTC.

V is TRBV10-2 and J is TRBJ2-1; maybe TRBD2 (6 bases). CDR1 is WSHSY, CDR2 SAAADI, per germline. The V gene lost 3 bases and the J gene lost 4 bases, with 10 bases spanning the gap. CDR3 length: 14 amino acids. This CDR3 is CASSDGGGYNEQFF. CDR3 DNA sequence: TGCGCCAGCAGTGACGGAGGAGGGTACAATGAGCAGTTCTTC.